This TCR beta chain was sequenced for a study of T cell responses to AZD1222 COVID-19 vaccine. Study overall: Pooling was applied to second doses at about 4 or about 12 weeks. Study-level results: Repertoire sampling occurred only after the peak T cell response. Among the donors, most were white British and more were female, and clonal diversity was possibly underestimated.

The assay was immunoSEQ multiplex PCR, and TCRdb's table has in-frame clones only and misses some. The table includes about 150,000 clones, about 92% detected once. A remark on this clone: Its specificity is unknown.

The starting material was peripheral blood, obtained on day 0 of AZD1222 vaccination. This TCR came from an adult in good health.

The CDR3 reads CASSQEWGSNQPQHF. CDR3 bases: TGTGCCAGCAGCCAAGAATGGGGTAGCAATCAGCCCCAGCATTTT. This chain connects TRBV3-1 (or the pseudogene TRBV3-2) to TRBJ1-5; D unresolved. The V gene lost 0 bases and the J gene lost 0 bases, with 6 bases spanning the gap. CDR3 size: 15 residues. CDR1 is LGHDT and CDR2 is YNNKEL in the germline V gene (reference sequence).